This T cell receptor (beta chain) was sequenced during a study of CD8 T cells in ankylosing spondylitis. General study points: Reports say disease-linked clones showed up significantly more in matched ankylosing spondylitis synovial fluid. Relatively rare in peripheral blood, disease-linked clones were also CD8+. Characteristic, it appeared, of ankylosing spondylitis blood was a TCR beta motif of 7 or 8 highly homologous variants.

Researchers built TCR beta libraries using quantitative 5'-RACE with molecular barcodes. MiXCR, applied by TCRdb to the 5' RACE reads, yields one record per CDR3 protein. The sample contains under 150,000 distinct CDR3 sequences, 7% to 10% of which appear only once. This clonotype appeared many times. Its antigen is unknown. Sample: blood, either unsorted or a sorted T cell fraction (not recorded which). This sequence originates from a male donor with ankylosing spondylitis or in good health (not recorded which).

The CDR3 reads CASSLRLGFQPQHF. CDR3 coding DNA: TGTGCCAGCAGTTTGAGGTTGGGGTTTCAGCCCCAGCATTTT. The chain is built from TRBV12-3 or TRBV12-4 and TRBJ1-5; D remains ambiguous. The CDR3 is 14 amino acids. Trimming stripped 3 bases from V and 6 bases from J, with 12 bases between.